One and the same sample provided the 7 T cell receptor beta chains below, sequenced in a study of cytomegalovirus exposure and HLA in healthy donors. Vbeta (60) and Jbeta (13) primers were used in the PCR. The repertoire was sequenced with immunoSEQ multiplex PCR; TCRdb's copy has only in-frame clones and lacks some. The sample contains 150,000 or so clones, approximately 85% of which appear only once. Sequencing was carried out using PBMCs. The receptors here all came from a man younger than 30 in good health and CMV-seropositive.

This clone was detected a few times. This chain links TRBV4-1 with TRBJ2-3; D may be TRBD2 (7 bases). V dropped 2 bases and J dropped 4 bases, with 19 bases sitting between them. The length of the CDR3 is 17 residues. Germline-derived CDR1 and CDR2 are MGHRA and YSYEKL. CDR3 protein: CASSQPSGRGAPDTQYF. DNA of the CDR3: TGCGCCAGCAGCCAACCTTCTGGGAGGGGGGCCCCAGATACGCAGTATTTT.

This chain links TRBV27 with TRBJ2-4; a weak D match, TRBD1 (6 bases). Trimming took off 4 bases at V and 2 bases at J, with 12 bases between the two ends. This CDR3 has 15 amino acids. Germline CDR1 and CDR2: MNHEY and SMNVEV (reference sequence). CDR3 sequence (DNA): TGTGCCAGCAGTTCGCCGAGGGGGACCAAAAACATTCAGTACTTC. Protein: CASSSPRGTKNIQYF.

The chain has TRBV7-6 and TRBJ2-1; D may be TRBD2 (7 bases). Germline CDR1 SGHVS, CDR2 FNYEAQ. The CDR3 extends over 12 amino acids. The ends were cut back, 4 bases at V and 9 bases at J, with 10 bases in the middle. The CDR3 coding sequence is TGTGCCAGCAGCTGGGGGGGCGGTGAGCAGTTCTTC. This translates into CASSWGGGEQFF.

The genes are TRBV6-6 and TRBJ1-1; maybe TRBD1 (5 bases). The germline gives CDR1 MNHNY, CDR2 SVGAGI (reference sequence). V lost 5 bases to trimming and J lost 7 bases, with 8 bases between them. The CDR3 consists of 11 residues. The CDR3 sequence is CASSGADEAFF. In DNA form, the CDR3 reads TGTGCCAGCAGTGGGGCGGATGAAGCTTTCTTT.

This clone occurred once. In DNA, the CDR3 is TGTGCCAGCGGTGCGGACGAGCAGTACTTC. Translated: CASGADEQYF. This sequence joins TRBV2 and TRBJ2-7; D call uncertain. Germline V gene data show CDR1 as SNHLY and CDR2 as FYNNEI. The CDR3 is 10 residues long. Trimming left V 8 bases short and J 5 bases short, with 7 bases between.

This chain links TRBV11-3 with TRBJ1-1, with unresolved D. Trimming stripped 1 base from V and 2 bases from J, with 5 bases between. The CDR3 covers 13 residues. CDR1 and CDR2 from the germline V gene are SGHNT and YENEEA. DNA for the CDR3: TGTGCCAGCAGCTTAGGACTCAACACTGAAGCTTTCTTT. This gives the protein CASSLGLNTEAFF.

This rearrangement joins TRBV27 to TRBJ1-1, with 9 bases fitting TRBD1. The CDR3 is 13 amino acids. The V segment lost 7 bases and the J segment 1 base; nucleotides outside the gene matches: 1. The germline gives CDR1 MNHEY, CDR2 SMNVEV (reference sequence). CDR3 coding DNA: TGTGCCAGCAAGACAGGGGGGAACACTGAAGCTTTCTTT. Translation: CASKTGGNTEAFF.